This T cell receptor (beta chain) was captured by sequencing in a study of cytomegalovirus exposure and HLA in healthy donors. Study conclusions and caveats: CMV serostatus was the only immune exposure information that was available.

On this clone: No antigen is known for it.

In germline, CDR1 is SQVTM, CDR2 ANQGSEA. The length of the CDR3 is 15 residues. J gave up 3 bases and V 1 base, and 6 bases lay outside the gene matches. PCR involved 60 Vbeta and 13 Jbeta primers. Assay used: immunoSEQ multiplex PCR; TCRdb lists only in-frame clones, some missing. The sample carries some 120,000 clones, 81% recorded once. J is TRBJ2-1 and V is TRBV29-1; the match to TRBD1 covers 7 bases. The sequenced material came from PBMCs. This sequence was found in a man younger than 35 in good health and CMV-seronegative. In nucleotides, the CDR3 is TGCAGCGTTGAAGGGTCGACAGGGATCTACAATGAGCAGTTCTTC. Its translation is CSVEGSTGIYNEQFF.